The 17 T cell receptor beta chains given below trace back to one sample, sequenced in a study of PD-1 blockade in classical Hodgkin lymphoma. Profiling relied on immunoSEQ multiplex PCR, and the TCRdb table lists in-frame clones only, not all of them. The repertoire holds about 40,000 clones, with 80% to 90% as singletons. Autologous stem cell transplantation was followed by relapse in every patient, and brentuximab vedotin exposure varied. Material: peripheral blood mononuclear cells (PBMCs), obtained at baseline. The receptor source for this set is a human donor with classical Hodgkin lymphoma.

This chain links TRBV5-5 with TRBJ1-5; 9 nucleotides line up with TRBD1. With V trimmed by 3 bases and J by 6 bases, 4 bases remained unmatched. The germline V gene encodes CDR1 SGHKS and CDR2 YYEKEE (reference sequence). This CDR3 spans 14 amino acids. Here the CDR3 reads CASSWGQGGQPQHF. The CDR3 DNA sequence: TGTGCCAGCAGCTGGGGACAGGGTGGTCAGCCCCAGCATTTT.

This sequence joins TRBV11-1 and TRBJ2-1; 10 bases line up with TRBD1. Germline V gene lookup returns CDR1 SGHAT and CDR2 FQDESV (reference sequence). V lost 4 bases to trimming and J lost 8 bases; unmatched junction nucleotides: 8. The CDR3 totals 15 residues. The CDR3 coding sequence is TGTGCCAGCAGCTCCGGGACAGGGGCTACGTATGAGCAGTTCTTC. Its protein is CASSSGTGATYEQFF.

This chain uses TRBV7-6 with TRBJ2-1, with 8 bases that match TRBD1. Germline loops: CDR1 SGHVS, CDR2 FNYEAQ. Trimming at V came to 5 bases and at J to 5 bases, leaving 8 bases not matched to a gene. The CDR3 is 15 residues long. DNA of the CDR3: TGTGCCAGCAGCCAAACCGACAGGGGAAACAATGAGCAGTTCTTC. Translation gives CASSQTDRGNNEQFF. The whole variable domain, filled in from reference TRBV7-6 and TRBJ2-1, reads GAGVSQSPRYKVTKRGQDVALRCDPISGHVSLYWYRQALGQGPEFLTYFNYEAQQDKSGLPNDRFSAERPEGSISTLTIQRTEQRDSAMYRCASSQTDRGNNEQFFGPGTRLTVL.

The chain is built from TRBV19 and TRBJ1-4; TRBD1 matches 9 bases. CDR1 is LNHDA, CDR2 SQIVND, per germline (reference sequence). The CDR3 spans 15 residues. Germline trimming cut 8 bases from V and 5 bases from J; bases unmatched to any gene: 9. This chain's CDR3 is CASGKGGTGNEKLFF. Here the CDR3 DNA reads TGTGCCAGTGGGAAAGGAGGGACAGGGAATGAAAAACTGTTTTTT.

The chain uses TRBV9 and TRBJ2-3; 10 nucleotides match TRBD2. CDR1 and CDR2 from the germline V gene are SGDLS and YYNGEE. The CDR3 contains 17 residues. J lost 4 bases, V lost 4 bases, and 12 bases had no gene match. As DNA, the CDR3 is TGTGCCAGCAGCCCGTTAGGCGGTAGCGGGGGGCCAGATACGCAGTATTTT. Amino acid sequence: CASSPLGGSGGPDTQYF.

This clone was observed once. The gene calls are TRBV6-9 and TRBJ2-3; possible D gene TRBD1, 6 bases. The V and J ends lost 5 bases and 3 bases respectively, with 9 bases between them. The length of the CDR3 is 13 residues. Germline CDR1 and CDR2: MNHGY and SVAAGI. The CDR3 DNA reads TGTGCCAGCAGTCAGGACAGTACAGATACGCAGTATTTT. Residues: CASSQDSTDTQYF.

The chain employs TRBV11-1 and TRBJ2-3; 8 nucleotides align to TRBD1. The CDR3 extends over 13 amino acids. The germline V gene encodes CDR1 SGHAT and CDR2 FQDESV (reference sequence). Trimming removed 5 bases from V and 4 bases from J; junction bases left unmatched: 2. The CDR3 reads CASSNRGADTQYF. CDR3 nucleotide sequence: TGTGCCAGCAGCAACAGGGGGGCAGATACGCAGTATTTT. Variable domain in full (rest from reference TRBV11-1 and TRBJ2-3): EAEVAQSPRYKITEKSQAVAFWCDPISGHATLYWYRQILGQGPELLVQFQDESVVDDSQLPKDRFSAERLKGVDSTLKIQPAELGDSAMYLCASSNRGADTQYFGPGTRLTVL.

This chain connects TRBV6-5 to TRBJ1-3; the match to TRBD1 covers 7 bases. Germline values: CDR1 MNHEY, CDR2 SVGAGI. CDR3 size: 15 residues. Germline trimming cut 8 bases from V and 4 bases from J; bases unmatched to any gene: 11. The CDR3 nucleotides are TGTGCCAGCGGCGACAGACAGGGCGCGGGAAACACCATATATTTT. Translated: CASGDRQGAGNTIYF.

This chain links TRBV7-9 with TRBJ2-1; D is unresolved. CDR3 length equals 11 residues. Germline CDR1 reads SEHNR; CDR2 reads FQNEAQ (reference sequence). V lost 3 bases to trimming and J lost 8 bases, with 5 bases between them. The CDR3 is CASSFGDEQFF. CDR3 nucleotide sequence: TGTGCCAGCAGCTTTGGAGATGAGCAGTTCTTC.

This sequence joins TRBV5-4 and TRBJ1-1; weak D call: TRBD1 (5 bases). With 0 bases removed from V and 5 bases from J, the gap between germline ends came to 11 bases. The germline V gene encodes CDR1 SGHNT and CDR2 YYREEE (reference sequence). The CDR3 is made up of 14 amino acids. The CDR3 here is CASSLVSGSTEAFF. In nucleotides, the CDR3 is TGTGCCAGCAGCTTGGTTTCAGGGAGTACTGAAGCTTTCTTT.

The gene calls are TRBV19 and TRBJ2-7; no definite D call. Trimming took off 7 bases at V and 3 bases at J, with 10 bases between the two ends. The CDR3 runs to 12 residues. CDR1 is LNHDA and CDR2 is SQIVND in the germline V gene (reference sequence). CDR3 in amino acids: CASTEKNYEQYF. The CDR3, as DNA: TGTGCCAGTACTGAAAAAAACTACGAGCAGTACTTC. The complete variable domain, with remaining parts taken from reference TRBV19 and TRBJ2-7, reads DGGITQSPKYLFRKEGQNVTLSCEQNLNHDAMYWYRQDPGQGLRLIYYSQIVNDFQKGDIAEGYSVSREKKESFPLTVTSAQKNPTAFYLCASTEKNYEQYFGPGTRLTVT.

CDR3 residues: CASSVPPILSNQPQHF. The DNA for the CDR3 is TGTGCCAGTAGTGTTCCCCCAATCCTTAGCAATCAGCCCCAGCATTTT. This chain connects TRBV19 to TRBJ1-5; D remains unclear. The CDR3 has 16 amino acids. Looked up from germline, CDR1 is LNHDA and CDR2 is SQIVND (reference sequence). V gave up 5 bases and J gave up 0 bases, with 14 bases separating them.

This chain links TRBV30 with TRBJ2-7; the D gene is possibly TRBD2 (5 bases). Germline V gene lookup returns CDR1 GTSNPN and CDR2 SVGIG (reference sequence). The ends were cut back, 0 bases at V and 4 bases at J, with 13 bases in the middle. The CDR3 has 14 amino acids. In DNA form, the CDR3 reads TGTGCCTGGAGTGTCGGCAGCACGGGATACGAGCAGTACTTC. It yields the protein CAWSVGSTGYEQYF. The complete variable domain, with remaining parts taken from reference TRBV30 and TRBJ2-7, reads SQTIHQWPATLVQPVGSPLSLECTVEGTSNPNLYWYRQAAGRGLQLLFYSVGIGQISSEVPQNLSASRPQDRQFILSSKKLLLSDSGFYLCAWSVGSTGYEQYFGPGTRLTVT.

The genes are TRBV6-6 and TRBJ1-5, with 11 bases matching TRBD1. This CDR3 contains 14 residues. Unmatched junction bases numbered 7, after V lost 9 bases and J lost 6 bases. The germline CDR1 and CDR2 sequences are MNHNY and SVGAGI (reference sequence). The DNA of the CDR3 is TGTGCCAGTATGGCGGGACAGGGGGTTCAGCCCCAGCATTTT. Amino acid sequence: CASMAGQGVQPQHF.

The sample holds one count of this clone. V usage is TRBV9 and J usage is TRBJ1-1; the match to TRBD1 covers 9 bases. The CDR3 consists of 14 residues. The ends lost 4 bases at V and 4 bases at J; junction bases unmatched: 5. Germline V gene sequence: CDR1 SGDLS, CDR2 YYNGEE. CDR3 region: CASSIPTGGTEAFF. The CDR3 DNA is TGTGCCAGCAGCATCCCGACAGGGGGCACTGAAGCTTTCTTT.

This chain links TRBV7-3 with TRBJ2-3, with 8 nucleotides matching TRBD2. CDR1 and CDR2 (germline): SGHTA, FQGTGA. V lost 5 bases and J lost 3; bases outside the gene matches: 7. The CDR3 is 15 residues long. This CDR3 is CASSIRGLVTDTQYF. For the CDR3, the DNA is TGTGCCAGCAGCATAAGGGGACTAGTGACAGATACGCAGTATTTT.

V gene TRBV18 combines with J gene TRBJ1-1; 11 bases match TRBD1. The CDR3 has 16 amino acids. V shed 3 bases and J 1 base; nucleotides not matched to a gene: 4. The germline gives CDR1 KGHSH, CDR2 LQKENI. CDR3 sequence reads: CASSPGTGGGNTEAFF. CDR3 nucleotide sequence: TGTGCCAGCTCACCCGGGACAGGGGGGGGGAACACTGAAGCTTTCTTT.